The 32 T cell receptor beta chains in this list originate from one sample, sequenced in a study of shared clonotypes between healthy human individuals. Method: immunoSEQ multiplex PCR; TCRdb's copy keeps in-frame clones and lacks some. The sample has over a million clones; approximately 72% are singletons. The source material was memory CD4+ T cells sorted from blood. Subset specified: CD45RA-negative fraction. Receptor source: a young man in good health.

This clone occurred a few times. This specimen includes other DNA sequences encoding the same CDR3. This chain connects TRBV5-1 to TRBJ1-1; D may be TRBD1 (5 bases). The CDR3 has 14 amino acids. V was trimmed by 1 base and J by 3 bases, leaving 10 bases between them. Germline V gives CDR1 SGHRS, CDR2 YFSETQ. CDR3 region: CASSLSGRDTEAFF. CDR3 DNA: TGCGCCAGCAGCTTGTCCGGCAGGGACACTGAAGCTTTCTTT.

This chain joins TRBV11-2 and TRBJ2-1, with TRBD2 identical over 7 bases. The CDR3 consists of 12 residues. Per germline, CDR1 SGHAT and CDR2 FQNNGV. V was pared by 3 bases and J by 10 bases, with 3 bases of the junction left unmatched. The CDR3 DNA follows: TGTGCCAGCAGCTTTGTGGGACTAGAGCAGTTCTTC. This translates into CASSFVGLEQFF.

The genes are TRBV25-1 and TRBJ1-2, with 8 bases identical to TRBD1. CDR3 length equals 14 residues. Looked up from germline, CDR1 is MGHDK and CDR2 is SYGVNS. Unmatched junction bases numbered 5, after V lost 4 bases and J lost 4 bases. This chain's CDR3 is CASSGRDRIYGYTF. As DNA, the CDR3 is TGTGCCAGCAGTGGCCGGGACAGGATCTATGGCTACACCTTC.

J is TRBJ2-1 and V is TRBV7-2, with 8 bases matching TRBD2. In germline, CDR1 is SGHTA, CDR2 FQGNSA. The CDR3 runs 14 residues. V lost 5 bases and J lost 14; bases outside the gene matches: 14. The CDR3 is CASSNSLASGREFF. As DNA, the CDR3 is TGTGCCAGCAGCAACAGCCTGGCTAGCGGGCGGGAGTTCTTC.

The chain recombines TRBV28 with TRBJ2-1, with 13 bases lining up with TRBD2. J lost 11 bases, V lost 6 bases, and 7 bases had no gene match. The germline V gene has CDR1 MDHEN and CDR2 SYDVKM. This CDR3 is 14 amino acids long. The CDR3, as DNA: TGTGCCAGCAGCCCCCGGGGACTAGCGGGGAAGCAGTTCTTC. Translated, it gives CASSPRGLAGKQFF. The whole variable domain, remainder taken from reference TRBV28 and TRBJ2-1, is DVKVTQSSRYLVKRTGEKVFLECVQDMDHENMFWYRQDPGLGLRLIYFSYDVKMKEKGDIPEGYSVSREKKERFSLILESASTNQTSMYLCASSPRGLAGKQFFGPGTRLTVL.

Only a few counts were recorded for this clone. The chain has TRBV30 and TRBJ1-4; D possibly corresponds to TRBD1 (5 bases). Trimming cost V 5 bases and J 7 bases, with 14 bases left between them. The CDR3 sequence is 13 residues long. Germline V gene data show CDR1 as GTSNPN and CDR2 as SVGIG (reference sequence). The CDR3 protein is CAWGPRVSEKLFF. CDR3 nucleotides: TGTGCCTGGGGACCCAGGGTTTCTGAAAAACTGTTTTTT.

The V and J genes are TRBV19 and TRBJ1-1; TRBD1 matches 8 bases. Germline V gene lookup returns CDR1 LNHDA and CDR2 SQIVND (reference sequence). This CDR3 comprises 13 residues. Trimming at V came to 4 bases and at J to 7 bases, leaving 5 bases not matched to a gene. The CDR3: CASSRQGSFEAFF. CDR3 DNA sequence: TGTGCCAGTAGTAGACAGGGGAGCTTTGAAGCTTTCTTT.

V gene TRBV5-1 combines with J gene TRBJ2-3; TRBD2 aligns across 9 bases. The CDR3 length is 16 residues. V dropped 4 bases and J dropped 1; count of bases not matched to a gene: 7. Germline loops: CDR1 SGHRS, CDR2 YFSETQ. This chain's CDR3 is CASSRIIAGGTDTQYF. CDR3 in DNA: TGCGCCAGCAGCCGGATTATAGCGGGGGGCACAGATACGCAGTATTTT. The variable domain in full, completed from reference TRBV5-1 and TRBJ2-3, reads KAGVTQTPRYLIKTRGQQVTLSCSPISGHRSVSWYQQTPGQGLQFLFEYFSETQRNKGNFPGRFSGRQFSNSRSEMNVSTLELGDSALYLCASSRIIAGGTDTQYFGPGTRLTVL.

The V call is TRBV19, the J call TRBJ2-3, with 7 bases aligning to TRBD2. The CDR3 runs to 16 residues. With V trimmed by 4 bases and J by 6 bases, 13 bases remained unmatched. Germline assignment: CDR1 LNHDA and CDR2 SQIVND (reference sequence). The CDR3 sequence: CASSTSGGTPWDTQYF. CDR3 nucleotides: TGTGCCAGTAGTACCTCCGGGGGGACTCCCTGGGATACGCAGTATTTT.

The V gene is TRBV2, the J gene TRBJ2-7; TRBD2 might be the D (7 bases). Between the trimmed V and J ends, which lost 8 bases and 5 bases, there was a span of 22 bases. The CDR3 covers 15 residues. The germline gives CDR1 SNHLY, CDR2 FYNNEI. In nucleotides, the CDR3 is TGTGCCAGCCGACCTTACACGGGGGGCATGGACGAGCAGTACTTC. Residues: CASRPYTGGMDEQYF.

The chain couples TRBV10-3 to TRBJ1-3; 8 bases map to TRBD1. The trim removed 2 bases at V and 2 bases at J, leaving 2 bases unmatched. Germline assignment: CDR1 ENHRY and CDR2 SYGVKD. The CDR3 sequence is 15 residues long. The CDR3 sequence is CAISEGQGPGNTIYF. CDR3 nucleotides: TGTGCCATCAGTGAGGGACAGGGACCTGGAAACACCATATATTTT.

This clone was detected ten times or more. CDR3 residues: CSAYHVSEQYF. CDR3 bases: TGCAGTGCTTACCATGTCTCCGAGCAGTACTTC. The rearrangement uses TRBV20-1 and TRBJ2-7; D unresolved. The V end was cut by 5 bases, the J end by 6 bases, with 11 bases between. Germline V lookup: CDR1 DFQATT, CDR2 SNEGSKA (reference sequence). CDR3 length equals 11 residues.

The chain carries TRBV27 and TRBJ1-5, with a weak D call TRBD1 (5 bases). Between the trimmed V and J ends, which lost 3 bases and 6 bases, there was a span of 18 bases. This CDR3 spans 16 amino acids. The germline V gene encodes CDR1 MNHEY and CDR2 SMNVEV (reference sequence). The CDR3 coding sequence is TGTGCCAGCAGTTTTTCAGGGCTTGGTCCGAGTCAGCCCCAGCATTTT. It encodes CASSFSGLGPSQPQHF.

The CDR3 loop is CASSSELRGGTAYEQYF. CDR3 coding DNA: TGTGCCAGCAGTTCGGAACTAAGGGGGGGAACTGCCTACGAGCAGTACTTC. The chain is built from TRBV27 and TRBJ2-7; possibly TRBD2 for D (7 bases). V lost 4 bases, J lost 2 bases, and 21 bases lay in between. There are 17 residues in the CDR3. CDR1 MNHEY and CDR2 SMNVEV come from the germline V gene (reference sequence).

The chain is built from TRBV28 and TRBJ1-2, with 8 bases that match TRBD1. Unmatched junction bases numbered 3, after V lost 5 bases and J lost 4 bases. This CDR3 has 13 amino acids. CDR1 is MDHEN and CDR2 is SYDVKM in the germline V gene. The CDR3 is CASSGRGPYGYTF. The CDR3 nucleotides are TGTGCCAGCAGTGGCAGGGGGCCCTATGGCTACACCTTC.

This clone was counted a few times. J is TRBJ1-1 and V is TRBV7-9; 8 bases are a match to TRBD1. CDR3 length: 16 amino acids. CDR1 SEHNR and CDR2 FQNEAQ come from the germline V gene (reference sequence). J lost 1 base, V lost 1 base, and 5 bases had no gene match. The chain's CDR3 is CASSLVSGGGNTEAFF. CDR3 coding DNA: TGTGCCAGCAGCTTAGTCTCAGGGGGCGGGAACACTGAAGCTTTCTTT.

The CDR3 coding sequence is TGTGCCGTTGGGGTGCTGGGGCGAAATGAAAAACTGTTTTTT. Protein: CAVGVLGRNEKLFF. The rearrangement uses TRBV7-9 and TRBJ1-4; perhaps TRBD1 as D (5 bases). CDR1 is SEHNR and CDR2 is FQNEAQ in the germline V gene (reference sequence). V was shortened by 11 bases and J by 5 bases, with 18 bases between the two germline ends. The CDR3 has 14 amino acids.

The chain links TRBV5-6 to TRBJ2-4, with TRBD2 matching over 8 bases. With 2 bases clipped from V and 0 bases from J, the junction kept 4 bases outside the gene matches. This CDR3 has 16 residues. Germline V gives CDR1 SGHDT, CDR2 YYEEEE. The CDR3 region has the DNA TGTGCCAGCAGCTTCTCCCTAGCGGGAGCCAAAAACATTCAGTACTTC. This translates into CASSFSLAGAKNIQYF.

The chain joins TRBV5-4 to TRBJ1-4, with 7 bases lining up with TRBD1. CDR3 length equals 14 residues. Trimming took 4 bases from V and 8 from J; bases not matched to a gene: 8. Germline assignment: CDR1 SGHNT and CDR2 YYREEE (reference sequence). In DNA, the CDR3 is TGTGCCAGCAGCCGGGAGGGGGCGGAAGAAAAACTGTTTTTT. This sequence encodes CASSREGAEEKLFF.

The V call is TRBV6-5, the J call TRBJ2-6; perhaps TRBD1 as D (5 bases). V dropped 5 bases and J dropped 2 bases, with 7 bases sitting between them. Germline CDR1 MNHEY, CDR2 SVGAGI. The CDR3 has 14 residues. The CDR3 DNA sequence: TGTGCCAGCAGTGACAGAGCTGGGGCCAACGTCCTGACTTTC. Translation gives CASSDRAGANVLTF.

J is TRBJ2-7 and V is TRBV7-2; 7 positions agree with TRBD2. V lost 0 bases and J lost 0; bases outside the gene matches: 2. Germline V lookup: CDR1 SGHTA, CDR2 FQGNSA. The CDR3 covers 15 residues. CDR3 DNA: TGTGCCAGCAGCTTAGCGGGGACTAACTCCTACGAGCAGTACTTC. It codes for CASSLAGTNSYEQYF.

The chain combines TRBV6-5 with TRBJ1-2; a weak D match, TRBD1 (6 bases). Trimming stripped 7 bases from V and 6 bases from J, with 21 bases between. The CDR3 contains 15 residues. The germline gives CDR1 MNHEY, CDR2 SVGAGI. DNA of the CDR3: TGTGCCAGCACGATGACGCGGGGGCGCGAGGATGGCTACACCTTC. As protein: CASTMTRGREDGYTF.

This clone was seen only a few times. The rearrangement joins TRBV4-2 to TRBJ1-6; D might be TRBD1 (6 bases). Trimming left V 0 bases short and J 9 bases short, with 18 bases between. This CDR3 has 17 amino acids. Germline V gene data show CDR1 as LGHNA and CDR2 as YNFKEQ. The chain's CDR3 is CASSQDVVGGQSSPLHF. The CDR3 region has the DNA TGTGCCAGCAGCCAAGATGTAGTCGGGGGGCAATCTTCACCCCTCCACTTT.

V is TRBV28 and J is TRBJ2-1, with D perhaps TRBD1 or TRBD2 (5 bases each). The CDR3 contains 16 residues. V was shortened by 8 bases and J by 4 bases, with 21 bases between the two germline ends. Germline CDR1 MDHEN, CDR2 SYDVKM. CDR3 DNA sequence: TGTGCCAGCTTACGAACCGGGACCGCAGGTTACAATGAGCAGTTCTTC. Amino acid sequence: CASLRTGTAGYNEQFF.

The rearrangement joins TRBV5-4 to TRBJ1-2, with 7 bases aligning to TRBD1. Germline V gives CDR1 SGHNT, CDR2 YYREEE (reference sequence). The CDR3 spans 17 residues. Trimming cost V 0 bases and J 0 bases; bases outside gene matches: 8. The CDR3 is CASSLVGQPPSNYGYTF. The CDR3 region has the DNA TGTGCCAGCAGCTTGGTGGGACAGCCCCCCTCTAACTATGGCTACACCTTC.

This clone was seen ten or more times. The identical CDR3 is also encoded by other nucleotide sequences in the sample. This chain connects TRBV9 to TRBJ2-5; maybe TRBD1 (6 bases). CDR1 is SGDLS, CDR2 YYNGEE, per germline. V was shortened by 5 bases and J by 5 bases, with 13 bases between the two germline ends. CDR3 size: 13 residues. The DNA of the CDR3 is TGTGCCAGCAGTGGGGGCCCTTTGGAGACCCAGTACTTC. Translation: CASSGGPLETQYF.

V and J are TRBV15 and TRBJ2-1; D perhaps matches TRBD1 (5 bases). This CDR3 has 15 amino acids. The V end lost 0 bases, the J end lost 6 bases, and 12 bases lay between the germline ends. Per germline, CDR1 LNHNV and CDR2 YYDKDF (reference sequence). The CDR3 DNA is TGTGCCACCAGCAGAGAAGCAGGGTCTTTCAATGAGCAGTTCTTC. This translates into CATSREAGSFNEQFF. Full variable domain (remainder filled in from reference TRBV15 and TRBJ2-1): DAMVIQNPRYQVTQFGKPVTLSCSQTLNHNVMYWYQQKSSQAPKLLFHYYDKDFNNEADTPDNFQSRRPNTSFCFLDIRSPGLGDTAMYLCATSREAGSFNEQFFGPGTRLTVL.

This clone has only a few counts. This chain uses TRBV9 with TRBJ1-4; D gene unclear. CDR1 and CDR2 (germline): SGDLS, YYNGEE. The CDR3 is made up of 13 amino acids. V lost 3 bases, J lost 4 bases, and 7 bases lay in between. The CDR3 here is CASSARVNEKLFF. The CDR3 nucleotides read TGTGCCAGCAGCGCACGGGTTAATGAAAAACTGTTTTTT.

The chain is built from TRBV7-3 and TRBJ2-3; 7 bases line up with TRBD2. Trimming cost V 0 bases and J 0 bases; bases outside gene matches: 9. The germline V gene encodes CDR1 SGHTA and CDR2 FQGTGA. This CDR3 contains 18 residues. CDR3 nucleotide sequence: TGTGCCAGCAGCTTAACAGGGGACTACCCGATAAGCACAGATACGCAGTATTTT. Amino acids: CASSLTGDYPISTDTQYF.

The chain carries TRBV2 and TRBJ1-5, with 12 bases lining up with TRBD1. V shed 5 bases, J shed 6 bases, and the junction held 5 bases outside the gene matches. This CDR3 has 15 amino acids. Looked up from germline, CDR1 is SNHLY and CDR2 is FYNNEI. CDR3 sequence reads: CASSLGQGAGQPQHF. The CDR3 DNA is TGTGCCAGCAGTTTGGGACAGGGGGCCGGTCAGCCCCAGCATTTT.

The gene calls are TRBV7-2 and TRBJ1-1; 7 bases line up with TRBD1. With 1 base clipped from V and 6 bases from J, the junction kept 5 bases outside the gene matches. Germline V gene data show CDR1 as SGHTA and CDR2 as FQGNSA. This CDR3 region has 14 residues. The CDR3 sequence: CASSLETGRAEAFF. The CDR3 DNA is TGTGCCAGCAGCTTAGAGACAGGGAGGGCTGAAGCTTTCTTT.

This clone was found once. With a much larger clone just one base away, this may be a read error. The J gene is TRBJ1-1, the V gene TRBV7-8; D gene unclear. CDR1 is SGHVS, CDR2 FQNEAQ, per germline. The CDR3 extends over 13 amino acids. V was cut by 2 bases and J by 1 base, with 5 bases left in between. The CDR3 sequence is CASSLKENTEAFF. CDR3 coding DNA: TGTGCCAGCAGCTTAAAGGAGAACACTGAAGCTTTCTTT.